These T cell receptor beta chains were read from a single sample in a study of breast tumors, draining lymph nodes, adjacent tissues. TCRdb re-called the multiplex PCR reads through MiXCR, storing one row per CDR3 protein. The table records about 12,000 distinct CDR3 sequences, around 36% of them present only once. Sequenced input: breast tumor tissue. The receptor set was obtained from a female donor with breast cancer. Some clones in this sample may be carry-over from other donors' samples. CDR3s include the opening cysteine and the closing phenylalanine or tryptophan. The D gene is left open where the match is weak. The listing skips clone size in some rows; elsewhere it reads once, few, many or a size class.

DNA: TGTGCCAGCTCACCGTTAGCGGGGGGGCCGGGCAATGAGCAGTTCTTC; CDR3: CASSPLAGGPGNEQFF; D: TRBD2; V: TRBV18; J: TRBJ2-1; size: many
DNA: TGCAGTGCTAGGATAGTGACAGGGGGTTCACCCCTCCACTTT; CDR3: CSARIVTGGSPLHF; D: TRBD1; V: TRBV20-1; J: TRBJ1-6; size: medium-sized
DNA: TGCGCCAGCAGCCGGGGGAGGGTCAGTGAGCAGTTCTTC; CDR3: CASSRGRVSEQFF; D: TRBD2; V: TRBV5-1; J: TRBJ2-1; size: many
DNA: TGCGCCAGCAGCCAGAGACTAGCGGGGGTTTCTAGCACAGATACGCAGTGTTTT; CDR3: CASSQRLAGVSSTDTQCF; D: TRBD2; V: TRBV4-1; J: TRBJ2-3; size: -
DNA: TGTGCCAGCAGCCTATCGTCAGGGGTCACTGAAGCTTTCTTT; CDR3: CASSLSSGVTEAFF; D: -; V: TRBV7-3; J: TRBJ1-1; size: -
DNA: TGTGCCAGCAGCCCGGCGGACAGGGGAACAGATACGCAGTATTTT; CDR3: CASSPADRGTDTQYF; D: TRBD1; V: TRBV5-8; J: TRBJ2-3; size: many
DNA: TGCGCCAGCAGCCGGGCAGGGGACGAGCAGTACTTC; CDR3: CASSRAGDEQYF; D: -; V: TRBV5-1; J: TRBJ2-7; size: once
DNA: TGCGCCAGCAGCTCACCGGGACTCCGCTCAGATACGCAGTATTTT; CDR3: CASSSPGLRSDTQYF; D: -; V: TRBV5-1; J: TRBJ2-3; size: many
DNA: TGTGCCAGCAGTGAAGCAGGACAGGGTTGGGGAGAGACCCAGTACTTC; CDR3: CASSEAGQGWGETQYF; D: TRBD1; V: TRBV2; J: TRBJ2-5; size: few
DNA: TGTGCCAGCAGCCCAACGACAGGGGTAAATTACCATGAGCAGTTCTTC; CDR3: CASSPTTGVNYHEQFF; D: TRBD1; V: TRBV7-8; J: TRBJ2-1; size: many
DNA: TGTGCCATCAGTGATTTGGGGATGGGCAATTCACCCCTCCACTTT; CDR3: CAISDLGMGNSPLHF; D: -; V: TRBV10-3; J: TRBJ1-6; size: -
DNA: TGCAGTGCTAGCGGGACTAGCGGGAGAGTGGCGTTTTCCTTTTACGAGCAGTACTTC; CDR3: CSASGTSGRVAFSFYEQYF; D: TRBD2; V: TRBV20-1; J: TRBJ2-7; size: -
DNA: TGCGCCAGCAGCTCGCCGGGACAGACGAACACCGGGGAGCTGTTTTTT; CDR3: CASSSPGQTNTGELFF; D: TRBD1; V: TRBV5-1; J: TRBJ2-2; size: many